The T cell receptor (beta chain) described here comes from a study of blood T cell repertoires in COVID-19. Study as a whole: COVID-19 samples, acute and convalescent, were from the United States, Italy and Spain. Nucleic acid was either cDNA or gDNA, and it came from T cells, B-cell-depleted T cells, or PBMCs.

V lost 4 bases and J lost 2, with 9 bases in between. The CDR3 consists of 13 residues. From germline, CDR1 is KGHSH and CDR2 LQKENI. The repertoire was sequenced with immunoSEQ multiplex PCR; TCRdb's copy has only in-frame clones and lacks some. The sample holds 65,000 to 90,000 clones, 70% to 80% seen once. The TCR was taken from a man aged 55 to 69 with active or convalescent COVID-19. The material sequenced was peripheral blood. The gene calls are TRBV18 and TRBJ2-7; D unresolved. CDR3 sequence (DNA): TGTGCCAGCTCACAGAGTGAAACCTACGAGCAGTACTTC. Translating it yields CASSQSETYEQYF.